The source of this T cell receptor beta chain is a study of cytomegalovirus exposure and HLA in healthy donors. In germline, CDR1 is MNHEY, CDR2 SVGAGI. The V gene end was trimmed by 8 bases and the J gene end by 6 bases; junction bases not matched to a gene: 5. The CDR3 is made up of 12 amino acids. Researchers ran the PCR with 60 Vbeta and 13 Jbeta primers. The protocol was immunoSEQ multiplex PCR, while the TCRdb copy is restricted to in-frame clones and leaves out a portion. The data contain tens of thousands of clones, about 70% of them seen just once; the ten biggest clones take up around 7.6%.

This clonotype was sampled from a man aged 40-49 years in good health and CMV-seropositive. The sequencing sample was made of PBMCs. V usage is TRBV6-5 and J usage is TRBJ2-7; TRBD1 aligns across 9 bases. This CDR3 reads CASRDRGSEQYF. CDR3 sequence (DNA): TGTGCCAGCCGTGACAGGGGGTCCGAGCAGTACTTC.